This T cell receptor beta chain was recovered during a study of blood T cell repertoires in COVID-19. Study context: Material from acute and convalescent COVID-19 was sourced from the United States, Italy and Spain.

Germline values: CDR1 MNHEY, CDR2 SMNVEV (reference sequence). Unmatched junction bases numbered 3, after V lost 0 bases and J lost 9 bases. This CDR3 has 15 residues. Sequencing was performed with immunoSEQ multiplex PCR; in TCRdb, only in-frame clones are kept and a portion is missing. The table has about 440,000 clones, around nine tenths seen once; the top ten hold 1.5% to 2%. The sequence was obtained from a woman aged 18-29 years with acute COVID-19. The gene calls are TRBV27 and TRBJ1-6, with TRBD1 identical over 9 bases. Sequenced input: PBMCs or T cells enriched from blood (not recorded which). The chain's CDR3 is CASSLSGTGSSPLHF. In DNA, the CDR3 is TGTGCCAGCAGTTTATCCGGGACAGGGAGTTCACCCCTCCACTTT.